The 16 T cell receptor beta chains presented below share a single source sample, sequenced in a study of shared clonotypes between healthy human individuals. Sequencing used immunoSEQ multiplex PCR; TCRdb keeps in-frame clones, though not all of them. The repertoire includes 450,000 to 500,000 clones, 81% of them detected once, and more than 9.5% sits in the top ten. What was sequenced was PBMCs. The receptors shown here come from a woman between 40 and 50 years old in good health. Some clones in this sample may be carry-over from other donors' samples.

This chain links TRBV7-3 with TRBJ2-1; the D gene is possibly TRBD2 (5 bases). This CDR3 has 14 residues. Between the trimmed V and J ends, which lost 0 bases and 5 bases, there was a span of 8 bases. Per germline, CDR1 SGHTA and CDR2 FQGTGA. CDR3 loop: CASSLTRADNEQFF. The CDR3 DNA reads TGTGCCAGCAGCTTAACGCGGGCGGACAATGAGCAGTTCTTC.

Worth noting for this clone: This sample also contains other DNA sequences that code for the same CDR3. The rearrangement joins TRBV19 to TRBJ1-1, with 8 positions matching TRBD1. Losses at the gene ends were 8 bases for V and 1 base for J; bases not matched to a gene: 0. The CDR3 has 12 amino acids. Germline V gene lookup returns CDR1 LNHDA and CDR2 SQIVND (reference sequence). Here the CDR3 DNA reads TGTGCCAGTGGGACAGGGAACACTGAAGCTTTCTTT. It yields the protein CASGTGNTEAFF.

The chain links TRBV5-1 to TRBJ2-7; 7 nucleotides match TRBD1. With 4 bases clipped from V and 3 bases from J, the junction kept 10 bases outside the gene matches. The CDR3 spans 15 residues. CDR1 is SGHRS, CDR2 YFSETQ, per germline. The CDR3 DNA reads TGCGCCAGCAGCCTCGATGGGACAGCGAACTACGAGCAGTACTTC. Its translation: CASSLDGTANYEQYF.

V gene TRBV6-6 combines with J gene TRBJ2-1, with a weak D call TRBD2 (5 bases). The germline CDR1 and CDR2 sequences are MNHNY and SVGAGI (reference sequence). This CDR3 region has 13 residues. Deletions cut 8 bases from V and 0 bases from J, with 8 bases between. The CDR3 reads CASFGSSYNEQFF. The DNA of the CDR3 is TGTGCCAGCTTTGGGAGCTCCTACAATGAGCAGTTCTTC.

CDR3 amino acids: CASSIMGTGYRQPQHF. The DNA of the CDR3 is TGTGCCAGTAGTATAATGGGTACAGGGTACAGGCAGCCCCAGCATTTT. The J gene is TRBJ1-5, the V gene TRBV19; possible D gene TRBD1, 6 bases. Germline V gives CDR1 LNHDA, CDR2 SQIVND (reference sequence). Trimming removed 2 bases from V and 7 bases from J, with 18 bases in between. CDR3 size: 16 residues.

Comment on this clone: A far larger clone is a single base away, which makes a read error likely. The same CDR3 can be traced to other DNA sequences in this sample. The rearrangement uses TRBV30 and TRBJ1-6; TRBD1 is a possible D gene (5 bases). The V gene lost 3 bases and the J gene lost 7 bases, with 16 bases spanning the gap. This CDR3 is built from 15 residues. In germline, CDR1 is GTSNPN, CDR2 SVGIG (reference sequence). CDR3 nucleotide sequence: TGTGCCTGGAGGAACTCGGGGGGTACCAATTCACCCCTCCACTTT. It is translated as CAWRNSGGTNSPLHF.

The V gene is TRBV28, the J gene TRBJ2-7; TRBD1 is a possible D gene (6 bases). CDR1 is MDHEN and CDR2 is SYDVKM in the germline V gene. The CDR3 totals 14 residues. The V end lost 6 bases, the J end lost 4 bases, and 16 bases lay between the germline ends. The CDR3 spells CASSRVGTLYEQYF. The CDR3 coding sequence is TGTGCCAGCAGCCGTGTCGGGACACTATACGAGCAGTACTTC.

This chain uses TRBV5-1 with TRBJ2-2, with TRBD2 identical over 12 bases. The junction had 2 bases not matched to a gene; V was cut back by 0 bases and J by 5 bases. CDR3 size: 16 residues. CDR1 and CDR2 (germline): SGHRS, YFSETQ. CDR3 in amino acids: CASSLVGTSGTGELFF. The CDR3, as DNA: TGCGCCAGCAGCTTGGTTGGGACTAGCGGGACCGGGGAGCTGTTTTTT.

A single count supports this clone. The chain employs TRBV4-1 and TRBJ2-6; D may correspond to TRBD1 or TRBD2 (5 bases each). The germline V and J ends were trimmed by 4 bases and 4 bases, with 14 bases remaining between them. This CDR3 region has 16 residues. Germline-derived CDR1 and CDR2 are MGHRA and YSYEKL. The CDR3 coding sequence is TGCGCCAGCAGCCGACCCGGGGCGGAAGGGGCCAACGTCCTGACTTTC. Protein sequence: CASSRPGAEGANVLTF.

The gene calls are TRBV19 and TRBJ1-5; TRBD1 agrees at 8 bases. This CDR3 contains 15 residues. The trim removed 3 bases at V and 7 bases at J, leaving 8 bases unmatched. Germline CDR1 and CDR2: LNHDA and SQIVND (reference sequence). In DNA form, the CDR3 reads TGTGCCAGTAGTATTGCCACAGGGGGTGGACAGCCCCAGCATTTT. As protein: CASSIATGGGQPQHF.

As for this clone: A far bigger clonotype differs at one base, so this is likely a read error. As the CDR3 is not closed by the conserved phenylalanine or tryptophan, this likely results from a read error. The same CDR3 is also encoded by other DNA sequences in this sample. V usage is TRBV4-1 and J usage is TRBJ2-7, with 9 bases aligning to TRBD1. This CDR3 spans 15 amino acids. CDR1 and CDR2 (germline): MGHRA, YSYEKL. The CDR3 DNA reads TGCGCCAGCAGCCGGTTAGGGGACAGGGCCTATGAGCAGTACTTA. Amino acids: CASSRLGDRAYEQYL.

This clone showed up just a few times. The chain combines TRBV10-1 with TRBJ2-7; D perhaps matches TRBD1 (5 bases). V gave up 0 bases and J gave up 13 bases, with 13 bases separating them. The CDR3 is 12 amino acids. Germline assignment: CDR1 WNHNN and CDR2 SYGVQD (reference sequence). This CDR3 reads CASSESGAGNYF. The CDR3 bases are TGCGCCAGCAGTGAGTCAGGGGCAGGTAATTACTTC.

V and J are TRBV5-1 and TRBJ2-2, with 8 bases matching TRBD1. The V segment lost 5 bases and the J segment 4 bases; nucleotides outside the gene matches: 7. This CDR3 contains 15 residues. Germline CDR1 is SGHRS and CDR2 is YFSETQ. Written as DNA, the CDR3 is TGCGCCAGCAGTTTGACAGGGGAGAGCACCGGGGAGCTGTTTTTT. It yields the protein CASSLTGESTGELFF.

J is TRBJ1-2 and V is TRBV21-1. TRBV21-1 is shown as a pseudogene. The length of the CDR3 is 15 residues. CDR3 nucleotides: TGTGCCAGCAGCAACCCCCGGGGGGGGCGCTATGGCTACACCTTC. Its translation is CASSNPRGGRYGYTF.

The genes are TRBV11-2 and TRBJ2-2, with D tentatively TRBD1 (6 bases). The CDR3 contains 19 residues. The germline V and J ends were trimmed by 2 bases and 1 base, with 20 bases remaining between them. The V gene's germline CDR1 is SGHAT and CDR2 FQNNGV. In DNA, the CDR3 is TGTGCCAGCAGCTTATCCCCATTCCAGGGGCCCAAGAACACCGGGGAGCTGTTTTTT. Amino acids: CASSLSPFQGPKNTGELFF. Using reference TRBV11-2 and TRBJ2-2 for the parts outside the CDR3, the full variable domain is EAGVAQSPRYKIIEKRQSVAFWCNPISGHATLYWYQQILGQGPKLLIQFQNNGVVDDSQLPKDRFSAERLKGVDSTLKIQPAKLEDSAVYLCASSLSPFQGPKNTGELFFGEGSRLTVL.

Concerning this clone: One base separates it from a far larger clone, so it is likely a read error. The V call is TRBV30, the J call TRBJ1-5; D is perhaps TRBD1 (5 bases). Germline loops: CDR1 GTSNPN, CDR2 SVGIG (reference sequence). This CDR3 has 13 amino acids. The CDR3, as DNA: TGTGACTGGAGTGTAGGGGGCAATCAGCCCCAGCATTTT. It encodes CDWSVGGNQPQHF.